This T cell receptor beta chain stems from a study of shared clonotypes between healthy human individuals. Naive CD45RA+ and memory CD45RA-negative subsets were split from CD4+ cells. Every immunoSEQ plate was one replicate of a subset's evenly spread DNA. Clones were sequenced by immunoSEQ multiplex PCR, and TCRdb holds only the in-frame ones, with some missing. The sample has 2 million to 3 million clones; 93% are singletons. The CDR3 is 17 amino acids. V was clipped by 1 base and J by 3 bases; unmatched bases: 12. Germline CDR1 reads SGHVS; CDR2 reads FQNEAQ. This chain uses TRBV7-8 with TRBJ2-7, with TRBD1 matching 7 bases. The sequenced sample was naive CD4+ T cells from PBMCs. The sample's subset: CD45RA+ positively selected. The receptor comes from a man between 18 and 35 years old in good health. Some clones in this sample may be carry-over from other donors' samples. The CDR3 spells CASSLVGIGTAHYEQYF. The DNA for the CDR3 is TGTGCCAGCAGCTTAGTCGGTATTGGGACAGCTCACTACGAGCAGTACTTC.